Shown below are 25 T cell receptor gamma chains from a single sample sequenced in a study of gamma-delta chains in newborns, infants, children. TCRdb redid the clone calls on the reads with CATT. The sample records 850 to 1,300 gamma-chain clones, about half being singletons. Sequencing was done on a sample of blood. The receptors originated from a child who was a newborn, infant or young child, either healthy, febrile or measles-vaccinated (not recorded which).

Only a few counts were recorded for this clone. J is TRGJ1 or TRGJ2 and V is TRGV8. The J gene was not available in TCRdb and was assigned here by matching the DNA to germline segments. CDR3 length equals 14 residues. Germline loops: CDR1 VENAVY, CDR2 YDSYNSRV. V lost 0 bases to trimming and J lost 3 bases; unmatched junction nucleotides: 5. CDR3 sequence: CATWDRRVYYKKLF. The CDR3 DNA reads as TGTGCCACCTGGGATAGGCGGGTTTATTATAAGAAACTCTTT.

The rearrangement joins TRGV9 to TRGJP. The J gene was not available in TCRdb and was assigned here by matching the DNA to germline segments. Germline V gives CDR1 GITISATS, CDR2 ISYDGTV (reference sequence). The CDR3 extends over 16 amino acids. J gave up 8 bases and V 2 bases, and 6 bases lay outside the gene matches. The CDR3 reads CALWEASQLGKKIKVF. The CDR3 bases are TGTGCCTTGTGGGAGGCCAGTCAGTTGGGCAAAAAAATCAAGGTATTT.

The rearrangement uses TRGV8 and TRGJ1 or TRGJ2. In the absence of a J gene in TCRdb, the DNA was matched to germline to assign it here. The CDR3 runs to 15 residues. V was pared by 5 bases and J by 10 bases, with 20 bases of the junction left unmatched. Germline CDR1 is VENAVY and CDR2 is YDSYNSRV. The chain's CDR3 is CATWGPRTWAKKKLF. DNA of the CDR3: TGTGCCACCTGGGGTCCCAGGACTTGGGCAAAAAAGAAACTCTTT.

This clone has more than one count but fewer than ten. A much more abundant neighbour one base away suggests this may be a read error. The chain has TRGV9 and TRGJP. TCRdb lists no J gene, so it was determined here by aligning the DNA to germline. Germline CDR1 reads GITISATS; CDR2 reads ISYDGTV (reference sequence). CDR3 length: 16 residues. Trimming at V came to 2 bases and at J to 6 bases, leaving 4 bases not matched to a gene. CDR3 nucleotides: TGTGCCTTGTGGGAGGCCCTAGAGTTGGGCAAAAAAATCAAGGTATTT. Translated: CALWEALELGKKIKVF.

The count of this clone is one. The V call is TRGV4, the J call TRGJ1 or TRGJ2. TCRdb records no J gene; here it was assigned by comparing the DNA to germline. V dropped 0 bases and J dropped 10; count of bases not matched to a gene: 6. The length of the CDR3 is 12 residues. Germline assignment: CDR1 EGSTGY and CDR2 YDSYTSSV. CDR3 residues: CATWDGRRKKLF. For the CDR3, the DNA is TGTGCCACCTGGGATGGGCGGCGAAAGAAACTCTTT.

The chain is built from TRGV9 and TRGJP. TCRdb carries no J gene annotation; the J gene was assigned here by matching the DNA with germline. This CDR3 region has 14 residues. Per germline, CDR1 GITISATS and CDR2 ISYDGTV (reference sequence). V shed 0 bases and J 10 bases; nucleotides not matched to a gene: 0. This chain's CDR3 is CALWEVLGKKIKVF. The CDR3 region has the DNA TGTGCCTTGTGGGAGGTGTTGGGCAAAAAAATCAAGGTATTT.

This clone was seen just once. At the DNA level, this CDR3 is encoded by other sequences in the same sample as well. V and J are TRGV9 and TRGJP. TCRdb carries no J gene annotation; the J gene was assigned here by matching the DNA with germline. Germline-derived CDR1 and CDR2 are GITISATS and ISYDGTV (reference sequence). The CDR3 extends over 17 amino acids. The V and J ends lost 0 bases and 6 bases, in that order; junction bases with no gene match: 5. The CDR3 DNA follows: TGTGCCTTGTGGGAGGTGCGAGGAGAGTTGGGCAAAAAAATCAAGGTATTT. The encoded protein is CALWEVRGELGKKIKVF.

This clone was counted once. V gene TRGV9 combines with J gene TRGJ1 or TRGJ2. Here the J gene was assigned by germline matching of the DNA, as TCRdb has none. This CDR3 is built from 12 residues. The ends lost 2 bases at V and 11 bases at J; junction bases unmatched: 9. Per germline, CDR1 GITISATS and CDR2 ISYDGTV (reference sequence). CDR3 in DNA: TGTGCCTTGTGGGAGGAGAAGTGCCAGAAACTCTTT. It codes for CALWEEKCQKLF.

This clone has a handful of counts. J is TRGJ1 or TRGJ2 and V is TRGV4. TCRdb lists no J gene, so it was determined here by aligning the DNA to germline. The germline V gene encodes CDR1 EGSTGY and CDR2 YDSYTSSV. The CDR3 covers 13 residues. Trimming took 2 bases from V and 10 from J; bases not matched to a gene: 11. DNA of the CDR3: TGTGCCACCTGGGATGCCTCAGAGGGAAAGAAACTCTTT. Amino acids: CATWDASEGKKLF.

About this clone itself: The likely explanation is a read error, given a far larger clone one base away. The same CDR3 is also encoded by other DNA sequences in this sample. The chain employs TRGV5 and TRGJ1 or TRGJ2. The J gene was not available in TCRdb and was assigned here by matching the DNA to germline segments. The germline CDR1 and CDR2 sequences are VINAFY and YDVSNSKD. This CDR3 spans 12 amino acids. Losses at the gene ends were 0 bases for V and 7 bases for J; bases not matched to a gene: 3. The CDR3 reads CATWDRRYKKLF. DNA for the CDR3: TGTGCCACCTGGGACAGGCGCTATAAGAAACTCTTT.

This clone showed up just once. This rearrangement joins TRGV9 to TRGJ1 or TRGJ2. Here the J gene came from matching the DNA to germline, since TCRdb omits it. CDR3 length: 14 amino acids. The V gene's germline CDR1 is GITISATS and CDR2 ISYDGTV (reference sequence). Trimming at V came to 2 bases and at J to 10 bases, leaving 14 bases not matched to a gene. DNA of the CDR3: TGTGCCTTGTGGGAGGGCGCGACCGTCAAGAAGAAACTCTTT. Amino acid sequence: CALWEGATVKKKLF.

The chain recombines TRGV4 with TRGJ1 or TRGJ2. TCRdb supplies no J gene; here it was assigned by aligning the nucleotide sequence to germline. Germline V CDR1 and CDR2: EGSTGY, YDSYTSSV. The length of the CDR3 is 14 residues. V lost 0 bases to trimming and J lost 7 bases; unmatched junction nucleotides: 9. In DNA, the CDR3 is TGTGCCACCTGGGATGGGCATAGGAGGTATAAGAAACTCTTT. The encoded protein is CATWDGHRRYKKLF.

V is TRGV3 and J is TRGJ1 or TRGJ2. The J gene, absent from TCRdb, was called here by matching the DNA to germline. The CDR3 spans 14 residues. V was pared by 1 base and J by 3 bases, with 6 bases of the junction left unmatched. Looked up from germline, CDR1 is VTNTFY and CDR2 is YDVSTARD (reference sequence). CDR3 coding DNA: TGTGCCACCTGGGACAGCCCGCTTTATTATAAGAAACTCTTT. Protein product: CATWDSPLYYKKLF.

The chain couples TRGV9 to TRGJ1 or TRGJ2. Matching the DNA to germline supplied the J gene, which TCRdb does not give. The CDR3 loop spans 14 amino acids. CDR1 GITISATS and CDR2 ISYDGTV come from the germline V gene (reference sequence). With 4 bases clipped from V and 6 bases from J, the junction kept 12 bases outside the gene matches. The CDR3 reads CALWDPKLFYKKLF. DNA of the CDR3: TGTGCCTTGTGGGACCCGAAGCTTTTTTATAAGAAACTCTTT.

Turning to this clone: At one end, the junction sequence differs from germline, possibly due to a read error. This chain connects TRGV9 to TRGJP. TCRdb supplies no J gene; here it was assigned by aligning the nucleotide sequence to germline. The V gene's germline CDR1 is GITISATS and CDR2 ISYDGTV (reference sequence). CDR3 size: 16 residues. CDR3 in amino acids: CALWEDKESGKKIKVF. As DNA, the CDR3 is TGTGCCTTGTGGGAGGATAAAGAGTCGGGCAAAAAAATCAAGGTATTT.

With respect to this clone: The junction does not match germline at one end; this may be a read error. The chain carries TRGV4 and TRGJ1 or TRGJ2. In the absence of a J gene in TCRdb, the DNA was matched to germline to assign it here. Germline V gene data show CDR1 as EGSTGY and CDR2 as YDSYTSSV. This CDR3 is built from 12 residues. This CDR3 is CATWGGPYEKLF. In nucleotides, the CDR3 is TGTGCCACCTGGGGTGGGCCGTATGAGAAACTCTTT.

The chain uses TRGV9 and TRGJ1 or TRGJ2. The J gene was not available in TCRdb and was assigned here by matching the DNA to germline segments. The ends lost 0 bases at V and 2 bases at J; junction bases unmatched: 10. The V gene's germline CDR1 is GITISATS and CDR2 ISYDGTV (reference sequence). The length of the CDR3 is 16 residues. DNA of the CDR3: TGTGCCTTGTGGGAGGTGCCCCCTTTTGATTATTATAAGAAACTCTTT. Translation: CALWEVPPFDYYKKLF.

The J segment was not called; the V segment is TRGV9. Per the germline V gene, CDR1 is GITISATS and CDR2 is ISYDGTV (reference sequence). The CDR3 consists of 13 residues. Here the CDR3 reads CALWDLLYYNKLF. The CDR3 DNA reads as TGTGCCTTGTGGGACCTCCTTTATTATAACAAACTCTTT.

In its sample, this clone was seen a few times. The rearrangement links TRGV9 to TRGJP. TCRdb lists no J gene, so it was determined here by aligning the DNA to germline. Germline V gene data show CDR1 as GITISATS and CDR2 as ISYDGTV (reference sequence). After removal of 5 bases from V and 11 bases from J, the junction contained 9 bases not matched to a gene. The CDR3 extends over 15 amino acids. The CDR3 region is CALWVDWVGKKIKVF. The CDR3 nucleotides are TGTGCCTTGTGGGTAGATTGGGTGGGCAAAAAAATCAAGGTATTT.

DNA for the CDR3: TGTGCCACCTTTGACAGGCTGGGGAAACTCTTT. It is translated as CATFDRLGKLF. Here the J gene is TRGJ1 or TRGJ2 and the V gene is not called. The CDR3 is made up of 11 amino acids.

The chain uses TRGV9 and TRGJP. TCRdb carries no J gene annotation; the J gene was assigned here by matching the DNA with germline. V lost 1 base, J lost 3 bases, and 3 bases stayed unmatched. The CDR3 covers 17 residues. Germline loops: CDR1 GITISATS, CDR2 ISYDGTV (reference sequence). This CDR3 is CALWEVTQELGKKIKVF. CDR3 in DNA: TGTGCCTTGTGGGAGGTAACGCAAGAGTTGGGCAAAAAAATCAAGGTATTT.

In this sample, this clone turned up a few times. The rearrangement links TRGV9 to TRGJP. TCRdb does not report a J gene; here it was assigned by matching the DNA to germline references. Germline V gene lookup returns CDR1 GITISATS and CDR2 ISYDGTV (reference sequence). This CDR3 has 17 amino acids. Trimming removed 2 bases from V and 3 bases from J; junction bases left unmatched: 4. DNA of the CDR3: TGTGCCTTGTGGGAGGAACAGCAAGAGTTGGGCAAAAAAATCAAGGTATTT. It yields the protein CALWEEQQELGKKIKVF.

This clone appeared a few times. The chain has TRGV9 and TRGJP. In the absence of a J gene in TCRdb, the DNA was matched to germline to assign it here. V shed 5 bases, J shed 5 bases, and the junction held 6 bases outside the gene matches. This CDR3 has 16 amino acids. The germline V gene has CDR1 GITISATS and CDR2 ISYDGTV (reference sequence). The CDR3 loop is CALWGGEELGKKIKVF. The CDR3, as DNA: TGTGCCTTGTGGGGGGGGGAAGAGTTGGGCAAAAAAATCAAGGTATTT.

In its sample, this clone was seen a few times. The same CDR3 is also encoded by other DNA sequences in this sample. The J gene is TRGJP, the V gene TRGV9. As TCRdb names no J gene, one was assigned here on the basis of a DNA match to germline. V shed 4 bases and J 5 bases; nucleotides not matched to a gene: 5. This CDR3 has 16 amino acids. Germline values: CDR1 GITISATS, CDR2 ISYDGTV (reference sequence). Here the CDR3 DNA reads TGTGCCTTGTGGGAAGCAAAAGAGTTGGGCAAAAAAATCAAGGTATTT. Translated, it gives CALWEAKELGKKIKVF.

On this clone itself: This same CDR3 is encoded by further DNA sequences in the sample. This chain connects TRGV9 to TRGJP. TCRdb lists no J gene, so it was determined here by aligning the DNA to germline. V was pared by 3 bases and J by 4 bases, with 3 bases of the junction left unmatched. The germline CDR1 and CDR2 sequences are GITISATS and ISYDGTV (reference sequence). The CDR3 runs 16 residues. The CDR3 reads CALWETQELGKKIKVF. The CDR3 DNA sequence: TGTGCCTTGTGGGAGACACAAGAGTTGGGCAAAAAAATCAAGGTATTT.